Listed below are T cell receptor beta chains from one sample, sequenced in a study of OX40 agonist ivuxolimab in advanced cancers. The table came from immunoSEQ multiplex PCR; TCRdb's copy has only in-frame clones and leaves some out. The repertoire has thousands of clones, 60% to 85% of them found once; the top ten carry 63%. The material sequenced was CD4+ or CD8+ T cells sorted from blood, taken in a trial of the OX40 agonist ivuxolimab. Every receptor here comes from an adult with an advanced solid tumor such as melanoma, head and neck, liver or kidney cancer. Each CDR3 is given with its conserved first and last residue. A D gene is named only where the DNA matches it firmly. Some rows mark clone size as missing; the rest say once, few, many or name a class of expanded clone.

NA	TRBJ2-1	TRBV15	NA	TGTGCCACCAGCAGAGATCTTGCCAATGAGCAGTTCTTC	CATSRDLANEQFF
NA	TRBJ2-6	TRBV7-6	NA	TGTGCCAGCAGCCAAACTGTAGGGGCCAACGTCCTGACTTTC	CASSQTVGANVLTF
few	TRBJ2-7	TRBV7-8	NA	TGTGCCAGCAGCTTAGAGGACAGTCTGCGTTGGAGCGCCTACGAGCAGTACTTC	CASSLEDSLRWSAYEQYF
NA	TRBJ2-7	TRBV7-2	TRBD1	TGTGCCAGCAGCTTGGGACAGGGAGGCGAGCAGTACTTC	CASSLGQGGEQYF
few	TRBJ1-1	TRBV9	NA	TGTGCCAGCAGCGTTGGATCACACACTGAAGCTTTCTTT	CASSVGSHTEAFF
NA	TRBJ2-3	TRBV11-2	NA	TGTGCCAGCAGCTCGACGGCAGGTAGCACAGATACGCAGTATTTT	CASSSTAGSTDTQYF
NA	TRBJ2-5	TRBV10-3	NA	TGTGCCATCAGTGAGCCGCAAGAGACCCAGTACTTC	CAISEPQETQYF
NA	TRBJ2-3	TRBV9	TRBD2	TGTGCCAGCAGCGTAAGCAGCGGGGCAGGAGATACGCAGTATTTT	CASSVSSGAGDTQYF
many	TRBJ2-1	TRBV7-2	NA	TGTGCCAGCAGCTTAGGGGCCTACAATGAGCAGTTCTTC	CASSLGAYNEQFF
few	TRBJ2-1	TRBV9	NA	TGTGCCAGCAGCGTAGTTGGAGCGGGTCTCTCCTACAATGAGCAGTTCTTC	CASSVVGAGLSYNEQFF
NA	TRBJ2-6	TRBV10-1	NA	TGCGCCAGCCGGTCCGGGTTTAAGGTCACGGCCAACGTCCTGACTTTC	CASRSGFKVTANVLTF
few	TRBJ1-1	TRBV29-1	NA	TGCAGCGTCTATCGGGGGGGAGGTGCTTTCTTT	CSVYRGGGAFF
NA	TRBJ2-1	TRBV6-6	NA	TGTGCCAGCAGCCGCCCCTACAATGAGCAGTTCTTC	CASSRPYNEQFF
few	TRBJ2-7	TRBV11-3	TRBD1	TGTGCCAGCAGCTCCCGGGACAGGGAGAACGAGCAGTACTTC	CASSSRDRENEQYF
NA	TRBJ2-7	TRBV28	NA	TGTGCCAGCAGTTTAAAGTGGCGGGAGCAGTACTTC	CASSLKWREQYF
medium-sized	TRBJ2-3	TRBV28	TRBD2	TGTGCCAGCAGTTTCGGACTAGCGGGGGAGTCAGATACGCAGTATTTT	CASSFGLAGESDTQYF
NA	TRBJ2-1	TRBV9	NA	TGTGCCAGCAGCGACGACTTCGCTTATAAGCAGTTCTTC	CASSDDFAYKQFF
NA	TRBJ2-5	TRBV29-1	NA	TGCAGCGCCCCCGGCGAGGGAGCGGTGACCCAGTACTTC	CSAPGEGAVTQYF
NA	TRBJ2-5	TRBV9	TRBD2	TGTGCCAGCAGCGCAGGGACTAGCGGGGGGCCCCAGACCCAGTACTTC	CASSAGTSGGPQTQYF
few	TRBJ2-7	TRBV7-6	TRBD2	TGTGCCAGCAGCGCCGGGACTAGCCTTTGGGAGCAGTACTTC	CASSAGTSLWEQYF
NA	TRBJ2-7	TRBV11-2	TRBD2	TGTGCCAGCAGCGCCGGGACTAGCCTTTGGGAGCAGTACTTC	CASSAGTSLWEQYF
many	TRBJ2-1	TRBV11-3	NA	TGTGCCAGCAGCAGACAGGGACTAGTTTCCTACAATGAGCAGTTCTTC	CASSRQGLVSYNEQFF
few	TRBJ2-3	TRBV7-9	TRBD2	TGTGCCAGCAGCTTAGAGGAGCGGGATTCAGATACGCAGTATTTT	CASSLEERDSDTQYF
NA	TRBJ2-1	TRBV4-3	TRBD1	TGCGCCAGCAGCCAAGGACAGGGCTACAATGAGCAGTTCTTC	CASSQGQGYNEQFF
NA	TRBJ2-7	TRBV7-6	NA	TGTGCCAGCAGCTTAGCACGTTCCTACGAGCAGTACTTC	CASSLARSYEQYF
NA	TRBJ2-2	TRBV15	TRBD1	TGTGCCACCAGCAGAGGCGGACAGGGGAACACCGGGGAGCTGTTTTTT	CATSRGGQGNTGELFF
NA	TRBJ1-2	TRBV19	NA	TGTGCCAGTAGTAACAGATATCCGTCTAACTATGGCTACACCTTC	CASSNRYPSNYGYTF
NA	TRBJ1-2	TRBV7-9	TRBD1	TGTGCCAGCAGCAGAACAACAGGGGGCTATGGCTACACCTTC	CASSRTTGGYGYTF
NA	TRBJ2-7	TRBV7-2	NA	TGTGCCAGCAGCGCGTCGGGGGAGCAGTACTTC	CASSASGEQYF
NA	TRBJ2-5	TRBV7-6	TRBD1	TGTGCCAGCGGGACAGGGCAACACCAAGAGACCCAGTACTTC	CASGTGQHQETQYF
few	TRBJ2-7	TRBV4-3	TRBD2	TGCGCCAGCAGCCAAGGGATAGCGGGAGGTCGGGGAAGCTCCTACGAGCAGTACTTC	CASSQGIAGGRGSSYEQYF
NA	TRBJ2-7	TRBV11-1	NA	TGTGCCAGCAGCTTAGTACTATCCTACGAGCAGTACTTC	CASSLVLSYEQYF
few	TRBJ2-1	TRBV9	TRBD2	TGTGCCAGCAGCGCGTACCTAGCGGAGGACAACAATGAGCAGTTCTTC	CASSAYLAEDNNEQFF
NA	TRBJ2-3	TRBV9	NA	TGTGCCAGCAGCGTAGGCCGGGGCGGAACAGATACGCAGTATTTT	CASSVGRGGTDTQYF
NA	TRBJ2-4	TRBV9	TRBD1	TGTGCCAGCAGCGTAGGGACAGGGGGTTTCATTCAGTACTTC	CASSVGTGGFIQYF
NA	TRBJ2-5	TRBV30	NA	TGTGCCTGGAGCGCAGGACACCTCCAAGAGACCCAGTACTTC	CAWSAGHLQETQYF
NA	TRBJ2-2	TRBV9	NA	TGTGCCAGCAGCGTAGAAGCTACCGGGGAGCTGTTTTTT	CASSVEATGELFF
NA	TRBJ2-1	TRBV11-2	TRBD1	TGTGCCAGCAGCTTAGTGACAGGGAAAAAGAATGAGCAGTTCTTC	CASSLVTGKKNEQFF
NA	TRBJ2-2	TRBV6-5	TRBD2	TGTGCCAGCAGAGCTACTAGCGGGAGCACCGGGGAGCTGTTTTTT	CASRATSGSTGELFF
NA	TRBJ2-1	TRBV11-3	NA	TGTGCCAGCAGCGCCAGGGGAACAGGACCCTCCAATGAGCAGTTCTTC	CASSARGTGPSNEQFF